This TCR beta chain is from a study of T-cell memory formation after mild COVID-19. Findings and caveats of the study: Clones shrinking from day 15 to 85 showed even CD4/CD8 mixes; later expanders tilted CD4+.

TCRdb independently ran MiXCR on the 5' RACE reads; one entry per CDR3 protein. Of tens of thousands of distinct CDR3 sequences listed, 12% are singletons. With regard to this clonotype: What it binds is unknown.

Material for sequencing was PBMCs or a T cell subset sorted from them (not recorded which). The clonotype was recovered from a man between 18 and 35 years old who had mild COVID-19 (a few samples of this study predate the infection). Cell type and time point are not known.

The CDR3 DNA sequence: TGTGCCAGCCGAAGGAATTTACAGGAAAATCAGCCCCAGCATTTT. This translates into CASRRNLQENQPQHF. The chain employs TRBV12-3 or TRBV12-4 and TRBJ1-5, with D possibly being TRBD1 (5 bases). Trimming took 8 bases from V and 4 from J, leaving 18 bases between them. The length of the CDR3 is 15 residues.